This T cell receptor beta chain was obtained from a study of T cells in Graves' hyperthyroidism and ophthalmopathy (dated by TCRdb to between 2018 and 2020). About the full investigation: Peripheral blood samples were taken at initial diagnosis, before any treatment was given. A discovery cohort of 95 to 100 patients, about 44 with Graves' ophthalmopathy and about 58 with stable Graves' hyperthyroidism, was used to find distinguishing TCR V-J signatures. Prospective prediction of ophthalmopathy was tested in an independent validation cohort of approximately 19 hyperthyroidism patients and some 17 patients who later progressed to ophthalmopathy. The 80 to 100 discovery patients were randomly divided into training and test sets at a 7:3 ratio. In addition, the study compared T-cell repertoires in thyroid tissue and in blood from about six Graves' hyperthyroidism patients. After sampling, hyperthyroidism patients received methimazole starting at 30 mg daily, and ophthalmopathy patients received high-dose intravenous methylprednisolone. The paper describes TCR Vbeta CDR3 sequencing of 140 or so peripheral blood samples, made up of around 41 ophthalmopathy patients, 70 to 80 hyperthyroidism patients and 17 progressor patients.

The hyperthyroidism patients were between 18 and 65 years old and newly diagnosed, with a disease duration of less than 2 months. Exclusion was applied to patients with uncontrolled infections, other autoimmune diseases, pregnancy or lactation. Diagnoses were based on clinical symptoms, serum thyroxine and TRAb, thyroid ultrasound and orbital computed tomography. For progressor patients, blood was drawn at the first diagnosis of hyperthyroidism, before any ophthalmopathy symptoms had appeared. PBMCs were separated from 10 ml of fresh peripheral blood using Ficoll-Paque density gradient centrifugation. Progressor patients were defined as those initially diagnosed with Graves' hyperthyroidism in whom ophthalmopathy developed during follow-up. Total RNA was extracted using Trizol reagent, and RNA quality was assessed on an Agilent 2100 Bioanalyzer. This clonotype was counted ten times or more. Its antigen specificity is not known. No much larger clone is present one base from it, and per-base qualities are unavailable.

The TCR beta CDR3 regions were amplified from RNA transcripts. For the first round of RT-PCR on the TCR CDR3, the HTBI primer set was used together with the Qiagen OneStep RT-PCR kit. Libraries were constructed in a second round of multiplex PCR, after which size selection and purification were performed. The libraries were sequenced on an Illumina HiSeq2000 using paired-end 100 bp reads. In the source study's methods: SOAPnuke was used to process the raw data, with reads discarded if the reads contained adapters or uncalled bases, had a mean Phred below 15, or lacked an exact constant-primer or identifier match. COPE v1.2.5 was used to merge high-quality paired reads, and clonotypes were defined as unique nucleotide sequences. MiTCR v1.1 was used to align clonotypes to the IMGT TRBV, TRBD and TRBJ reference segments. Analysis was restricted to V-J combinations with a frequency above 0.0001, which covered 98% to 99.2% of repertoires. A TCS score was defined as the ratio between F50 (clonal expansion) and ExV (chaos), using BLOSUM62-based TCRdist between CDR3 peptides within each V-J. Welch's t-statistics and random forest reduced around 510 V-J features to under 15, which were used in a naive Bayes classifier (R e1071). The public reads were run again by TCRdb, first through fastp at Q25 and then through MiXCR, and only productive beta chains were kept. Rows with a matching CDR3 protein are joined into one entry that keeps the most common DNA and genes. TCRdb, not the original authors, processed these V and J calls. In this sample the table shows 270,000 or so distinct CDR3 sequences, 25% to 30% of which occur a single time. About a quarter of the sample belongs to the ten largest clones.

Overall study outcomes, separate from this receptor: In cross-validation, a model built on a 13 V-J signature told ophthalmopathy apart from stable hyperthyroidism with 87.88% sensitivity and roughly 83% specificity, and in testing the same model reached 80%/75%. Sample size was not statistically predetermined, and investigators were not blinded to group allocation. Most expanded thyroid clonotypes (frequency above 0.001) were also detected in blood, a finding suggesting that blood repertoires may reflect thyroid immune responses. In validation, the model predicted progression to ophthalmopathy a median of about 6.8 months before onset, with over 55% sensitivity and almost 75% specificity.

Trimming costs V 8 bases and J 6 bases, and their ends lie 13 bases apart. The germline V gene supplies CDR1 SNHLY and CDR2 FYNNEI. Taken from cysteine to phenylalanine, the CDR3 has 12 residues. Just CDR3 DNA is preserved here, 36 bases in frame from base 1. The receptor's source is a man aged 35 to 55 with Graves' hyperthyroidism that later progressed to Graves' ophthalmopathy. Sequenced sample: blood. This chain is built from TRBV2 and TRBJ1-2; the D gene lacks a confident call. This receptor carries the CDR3 CASGFVRNGYTF. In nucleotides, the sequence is TGTGCCAGCGGGTTCGTTCGGAATGGCTACACCTTC.